This entry lists 27 T cell receptor beta chains sequenced from one sample in a study of regulatory T cells in long-lasting Graves disease. TCR beta libraries were built with iRepertoire HTBI primers and Arm-PCR of CDR3 regions. TCRdb used MiXCR to reprocess the multiplex PCR reads, holding one entry per CDR3 protein. Of a few hundred thousand distinct CDR3 sequences listed, about 17% are singletons. Time point denoted: newly diagnosed GD, antithyroid drugs for less than 3 months. Construction of the TCR library relied on RNA isolated from PBMCs. In addition, the sample was reused for a study of T cells in Graves' hyperthyroidism and ophthalmopathy.

The sequences come from peripheral blood mononuclear cells (PBMCs), collected at new diagnosis, from a patient treated with antithyroid drugs. The source of these receptors is a woman between 18 and 29 years old with Graves disease.

In its sample, this clonotype was seen many times. The chain recombines TRBV7-2 with TRBJ2-1; 7 bases map to TRBD1. The junction had 8 bases not matched to a gene; V was cut back by 0 bases and J by 6 bases. The CDR3 sequence is 16 residues long. Germline CDR1 is SGHTA and CDR2 is FQGNSA. CDR3: CASSLAGTVAVNEQFF. CDR3 nucleotides: TGTGCCAGCAGCTTAGCCGGGACAGTTGCCGTCAATGAGCAGTTCTTC.

This rearrangement joins TRBV19 to TRBJ2-1; a weak D match, TRBD1 (6 bases). Between the trimmed V and J ends, which lost 7 bases and 6 bases, there was a span of 13 bases. Germline lookup yields CDR1 LNHDA and CDR2 SQIVND (reference sequence). This CDR3 is built from 13 residues. The CDR3 bases are TGTGCCAGTAAGCAGGGGAGCATCAATGAGCAGTTCTTC. This codes for CASKQGSINEQFF. The full variable domain, its missing parts supplied by reference TRBV19 and TRBJ2-1, is DGGITQSPKYLFRKEGQNVTLSCEQNLNHDAMYWYRQDPGQGLRLIYYSQIVNDFQKGDIAEGYSVSREKKESFPLTVTSAQKNPTAFYLCASKQGSINEQFFGPGTRLTVL.

V usage is TRBV12-3 or TRBV12-4 and J usage is TRBJ2-7; D possibly corresponds to TRBD2 (6 bases). V lost 6 bases and J 13 bases, leaving 22 bases between the germline ends. The CDR3 sequence is 13 residues long. CDR3 protein: CASSNGRQTSFYF. CDR3 nucleotide sequence: TGTGCCAGCAGCAATGGTCGCCAGACTAGTTTCTACTTC.

This clonotype was recorded at least ten times. The gene calls are TRBV28 and TRBJ2-4; D is perhaps TRBD1 (6 bases). This CDR3 is 13 amino acids long. Germline V gene lookup returns CDR1 MDHEN and CDR2 SYDVKM. V was clipped by 7 bases and J by 9 bases, with 16 bases between them. The CDR3 sequence: CASTTGSAFIQYF. DNA for the CDR3: TGTGCCAGCACCACAGGGAGTGCGTTCATTCAGTACTTC. Full variable domain (missing parts from reference TRBV28 and TRBJ2-4): DVKVTQSSRYLVKRTGEKVFLECVQDMDHENMFWYRQDPGLGLRLIYFSYDVKMKEKGDIPEGYSVSREKKERFSLILESASTNQTSMYLCASTTGSAFIQYFGAGTRLSVL.

This sequence joins TRBV28 and TRBJ2-5, with D possibly called TRBD1 or TRBD2 (6 bases each). The CDR3 consists of 15 residues. CDR1 and CDR2 from the germline V gene are MDHEN and SYDVKM. Trimming shortened V by 7 bases and J by 5 bases, and 20 bases separated the two germline ends. Written as DNA, the CDR3 is TGTGCCAGCACCCCGGGGGCGGGAATGGATGAGACCCAGTACTTC. This codes for CASTPGAGMDETQYF.

This clonotype was observed many times. V gene TRBV28 combines with J gene TRBJ2-5; D is possibly TRBD1 or TRBD2 (6 bases each). CDR3 length: 14 amino acids. Germline CDR1 and CDR2: MDHEN and SYDVKM. V dropped 6 bases and J dropped 7 bases, with 18 bases sitting between them. The CDR3 reads CASSRPTPGATQYF. The CDR3 nucleotides are TGTGCCAGCAGCCGGCCAACCCCGGGGGCGACCCAGTACTTC. The variable domain in full, with the rest retrieved from reference TRBV28 and TRBJ2-5, is DVKVTQSSRYLVKRTGEKVFLECVQDMDHENMFWYRQDPGLGLRLIYFSYDVKMKEKGDIPEGYSVSREKKERFSLILESASTNQTSMYLCASSRPTPGATQYFGPGTRLLVL.

This clonotype was counted at least ten times. This sequence joins TRBV12-3 or TRBV12-4 and TRBJ2-1, with D maybe TRBD1 (6 bases). The length of the CDR3 is 16 residues. V was trimmed by 5 bases and J by 5 bases, leaving 19 bases between them. The CDR3 here is CASSAGAPFLHNEQFF. CDR3 nucleotides: TGTGCCAGCAGTGCAGGGGCCCCTTTCCTACACAATGAGCAGTTCTTC.

V is TRBV24-1 and J is TRBJ2-3, with 12 bases identical to TRBD2. V shed 4 bases, J shed 7 bases, and the junction held 8 bases outside the gene matches. The CDR3 consists of 16 residues. The germline V gene encodes CDR1 KGHDR and CDR2 SFDVKD. In DNA form, the CDR3 reads TGTGCCACCAGTGAGGGGCTAGCGGGAGGGGGGAATACGCAGTATTTT. This sequence encodes CATSEGLAGGGNTQYF.

Points on this clonotype: The junction departs from the called germline gene at one end, perhaps through a read error. This sequence joins TRBV20-1 and TRBJ2-7; 7 bases match TRBD1. CDR3 length equals 14 residues. The germline V gene encodes CDR1 DFQATT and CDR2 SNEGSKA (reference sequence). The CDR3 is CSAGDRAVNYEQYF. For the CDR3, the DNA is TGCAGTGCTGGAGACAGGGCCGTTAACTACGAGCAGTACTTC.

The V and J genes are TRBV29-1 and TRBJ2-1; TRBD2 agrees at 12 bases. CDR3 length: 16 amino acids. Germline V CDR1 and CDR2: SQVTM, ANQGSEA. V dropped 7 bases and J dropped 10; count of bases not matched to a gene: 17. The chain's CDR3 is CSAQVTETSGSGEQFF. CDR3 DNA sequence: TGCAGCGCTCAAGTCACCGAGACTAGCGGGAGTGGGGAGCAGTTCTTC.

This chain connects TRBV5-1 to TRBJ1-1; perhaps TRBD1 as D (5 bases). The CDR3 extends over 16 amino acids. V was trimmed by 0 bases and J by 2 bases, leaving 14 bases between them. In germline, CDR1 is SGHRS, CDR2 YFSETQ. CDR3 DNA sequence: TGCGCCAGCAGCTTGGACGGGGGGATCCCAAACACTGAAGCTTTCTTT. It translates to CASSLDGGIPNTEAFF.

V and J are TRBV5-1 and TRBJ2-1; 11 positions agree with TRBD2. This CDR3 spans 18 amino acids. The J segment lost 8 bases and the V segment lost 2 bases, leaving 15 bases of the junction unmatched. CDR1 and CDR2 (germline): SGHRS, YFSETQ. The CDR3 nucleotides read TGCGCCAGCAGCTTACTAGCGGGAGAGCCACCACCTAGGGATGAGCAGTTCTTC. It encodes CASSLLAGEPPPRDEQFF. Drawing the rest from reference TRBV5-1 and TRBJ2-1, the complete variable domain is KAGVTQTPRYLIKTRGQQVTLSCSPISGHRSVSWYQQTPGQGLQFLFEYFSETQRNKGNFPGRFSGRQFSNSRSEMNVSTLELGDSALYLCASSLLAGEPPPRDEQFFGPGTRLTVL.

To note about this clonotype: This sequence may be a read error, since a much larger clone differs from it by one base. The V call is TRBV6-5, the J call TRBJ2-1; 10 bases map to TRBD2. CDR1 is MNHEY, CDR2 SVGAGI, per germline. V lost 4 bases to trimming and J lost 8 bases; unmatched junction nucleotides: 14. This CDR3 has 17 amino acids. The CDR3: CASSFPFRLAGDHEQFF. CDR3 nucleotides: TGTGCCAGCAGTTTCCCATTTCGGCTAGCGGGAGACCATGAGCAGTTCTTC.

The table lists this clonotype with many counts. The chain employs TRBV11-3 and TRBJ2-2; D possibly corresponds to TRBD2 (6 bases). Trimming removed 1 base from V and 5 bases from J, with 8 bases in between. The germline V gene encodes CDR1 SGHNT and CDR2 YENEEA. The length of the CDR3 is 14 residues. CDR3 sequence: CASSLGRGTGELFF. The CDR3 coding sequence is TGTGCCAGCAGCTTAGGACGGGGGACCGGGGAGCTGTTTTTT.

This clonotype appeared many times. The rearrangement links TRBV20-1 to TRBJ2-3; no clear D. This CDR3 spans 14 amino acids. V was cut by 3 bases and J by 4 bases, with 14 bases left in between. Per germline, CDR1 DFQATT and CDR2 SNEGSKA (reference sequence). CDR3 in amino acids: CSASLQVASDTQYF. As DNA, the CDR3 is TGCAGTGCTAGCCTTCAGGTTGCCTCAGATACGCAGTATTTT.

In this sample, this clonotype turned up a few times. The J gene is TRBJ2-1, the V gene TRBV6-2 or TRBV6-3, with 9 bases aligning to TRBD2. This CDR3 spans 15 amino acids. Trimming removed 5 bases from V and 1 base from J; junction bases left unmatched: 3. CDR1 is MNHEY and CDR2 is SVGEGT in the germline V gene. The CDR3 here is CASSQSGGSYNEQFF. The CDR3 DNA sequence: TGTGCCAGCAGTCAAAGCGGGGGGTCCTACAATGAGCAGTTCTTC.

This clonotype was recorded a few times. The chain combines TRBV7-9 with TRBJ2-7; D is ambiguous. The CDR3 is 13 amino acids. With 1 base removed from V and 2 bases from J, the gap between germline ends came to 6 bases. Germline CDR1 SEHNR, CDR2 FQNEAQ (reference sequence). This CDR3 reads CASSLGSAYEQYF. In DNA form, the CDR3 reads TGTGCCAGCAGCTTAGGCAGTGCCTACGAGCAGTACTTC.

The table lists this clonotype with a few counts. V gene TRBV6-2 or TRBV6-3 combines with J gene TRBJ1-1; possible D gene TRBD1, 6 bases. Germline V gene sequence: CDR1 MNHEY, CDR2 SVGEGT. The CDR3 spans 17 residues. Trimming left V 0 bases short and J 1 base short, with 15 bases between. CDR3 nucleotides: TGTGCCAGCAGTTACTCAGCCGGGACACAAGAGAACACTGAAGCTTTCTTT. This gives the protein CASSYSAGTQENTEAFF.

Ten or more counts support this clonotype. The V call is TRBV6-5, the J call TRBJ1-1; the D is unclear. CDR1 and CDR2 (germline): MNHEY, SVGAGI. V lost 0 bases and J 1 base, leaving 6 bases between the germline ends. The CDR3 extends over 14 amino acids. CDR3 DNA sequence: TGTGCCAGCAGTTACTCGGGCAGGAACACTGAAGCTTTCTTT. Amino acids: CASSYSGRNTEAFF.

Regarding this clonotype: This sequence may be a read error, since a much larger clone differs from it by one base. The chain couples TRBV12-3 or TRBV12-4 to TRBJ2-4; D unclear. This CDR3 region has 14 residues. CDR3 residues: CASSIQPTENTQYF. The CDR3 DNA follows: TGTGCCAGCAGTATACAGCCGACCGAAAACACTCAGTACTTC.

Regarding this clonotype: This could be a read error, since a much larger clone is one nucleotide away. The gene calls are TRBV11-3 and TRBJ2-5, with 7 positions matching TRBD1. The CDR3 is 14 amino acids. Germline V gene sequence: CDR1 SGHNT, CDR2 YENEEA. Written as DNA, the CDR3 is TGTGCCAGCAGCCCAGGACAGGACCAAGAGAGCCAGTACTTC. Translated: CASSPGQDQESQYF.

At least ten counts were recorded for this clonotype. The chain uses TRBV12-3 or TRBV12-4 and TRBJ2-7; D unresolved. The CDR3 contains 15 residues. V lost 2 bases to trimming and J lost 6 bases, with 17 bases between them. In nucleotides, the CDR3 is TGTGCCAGCAGTTTAAGTCTCCCCGGGTCGTCCGAGCAGTACTTC. Translated: CASSLSLPGSSEQYF.

There are many counts of this clonotype. The V call is TRBV7-2, the J call TRBJ2-1; tentatively, D is TRBD1 (6 bases). The CDR3 is 13 amino acids. Germline CDR1 and CDR2: SGHTA and FQGNSA. V dropped 6 bases and J dropped 3 bases, with 9 bases sitting between them. The CDR3 bases are TGTGCCAGCAGTCTGGACAGCTACAATGAGCAGTTCTTC. Its translation is CASSLDSYNEQFF.

This clonotype was counted many times. This chain uses TRBV11-2 with TRBJ2-7; 9 nucleotides agree with TRBD1. The ends lost 1 base at V and 6 bases at J; junction bases unmatched: 4. CDR1 SGHAT and CDR2 FQNNGV come from the germline V gene. The CDR3 contains 14 residues. CDR3 in amino acids: CASSLVDRGTEQYF. CDR3 in DNA: TGTGCCAGCAGCTTAGTTGACAGGGGGACCGAGCAGTACTTC.

The sample holds many counts of this clonotype. The chain joins TRBV5-8 to TRBJ1-5, with D possibly TRBD1 on 5 matching bases. Germline CDR1 and CDR2: SGHTS and YDEGEE. V was trimmed by 6 bases and J by 6 bases, leaving 19 bases between them. This CDR3 spans 15 amino acids. The CDR3 protein is CASTLISGGGQPQHF. CDR3 bases: TGTGCCAGCACCCTGATCAGCGGGGGTGGTCAGCCCCAGCATTTT.

The V call is TRBV7-9, the J call TRBJ2-1; D might be TRBD2 (6 bases). The CDR3 extends over 15 amino acids. Germline-derived CDR1 and CDR2 are SEHNR and FQNEAQ (reference sequence). Trimming stripped 3 bases from V and 9 bases from J, with 18 bases between. DNA for the CDR3: TGTGCCAGCAGCTTGGAGGGAGCCATTGTTGGTGAGCAGTTCTTC. Protein product: CASSLEGAIVGEQFF.

This clonotype has at least ten counts. V and J are TRBV3-1 and TRBJ2-1; D not certain. V was pared by 1 base and J by 0 bases, with 10 bases between. In germline, CDR1 is LGHDT, CDR2 YNNKEL (reference sequence). The CDR3 covers 16 residues. Written as DNA, the CDR3 is TGTGCCAGCAGCCAAGTCGGTCTCAGCTCCTACAATGAGCAGTTCTTC. The encoded protein is CASSQVGLSSYNEQFF.